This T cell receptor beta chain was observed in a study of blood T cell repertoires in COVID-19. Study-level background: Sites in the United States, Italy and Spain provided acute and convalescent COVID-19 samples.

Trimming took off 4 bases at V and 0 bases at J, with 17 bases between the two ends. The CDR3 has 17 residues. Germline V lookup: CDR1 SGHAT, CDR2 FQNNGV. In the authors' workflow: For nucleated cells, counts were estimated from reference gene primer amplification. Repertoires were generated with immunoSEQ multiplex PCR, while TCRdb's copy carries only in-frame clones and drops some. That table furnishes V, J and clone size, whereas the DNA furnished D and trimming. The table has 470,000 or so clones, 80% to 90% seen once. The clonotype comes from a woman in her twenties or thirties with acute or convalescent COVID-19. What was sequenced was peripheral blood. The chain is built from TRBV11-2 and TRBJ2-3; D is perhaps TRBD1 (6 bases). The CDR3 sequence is CASSSPGGQLSTDTQYF. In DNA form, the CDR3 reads TGTGCCAGCAGCTCGCCTGGCGGACAGCTTAGCACAGATACGCAGTATTTT.